Each of the 29 T cell receptor beta chains below was sequenced from the same sample in a study of tumor-infiltrating lymphocytes in primary liver carcinoma. Priming with a constant-region primer yielded TCR beta cDNA from approximately 500 ng total RNA. ARM-PCR was slightly modified, and three nested multiplex PCR rounds with it gave rise to the TCR beta libraries. A C-beta reverse primer and TRBV1-TRBV30 forward primers served in each of the first two PCR rounds, at approximately 10 cycles apiece. TCRdb called the multiplex PCR reads again in MiXCR, with one record for every CDR3 protein. The table records hundreds of thousands of distinct CDR3 sequences, roughly 60% of them present only once. In addition to blood RNA drawn from unsorted whole blood, germline DNA was extracted. Sequenced sample: peripheral blood. These receptors were taken from a young woman with primary liver carcinoma and hepatitis B virus infection.

The chain has TRBV12-3 or TRBV12-4 and TRBJ1-1; D gene ambiguous. The CDR3 covers 13 residues. V lost 5 bases and J lost 3, with 10 bases in between. In nucleotides, the CDR3 is TGTGCCAGCAGTCCAATCGACTACACTGAAGCTTTCTTT. This codes for CASSPIDYTEAFF.

This clonotype was detected many times. This chain uses TRBV10-3 with TRBJ2-1; 8 nucleotides match TRBD2. With V trimmed by 4 bases and J by 7 bases, 6 bases remained unmatched. The CDR3 is 14 residues long. Germline V gives CDR1 ENHRY, CDR2 SYGVKD. The CDR3 DNA reads as TGTGCCATCAGTGGGACTAGCAGCGGGAATGAGCAGTTCTTC. Protein product: CAISGTSSGNEQFF.

As to this clonotype: This may arise from a read error, as a much more abundant clone is one base away. The chain couples TRBV6-2 or TRBV6-3 to TRBJ2-7, with 13 nucleotides matching TRBD2. The junction had 10 bases not matched to a gene; V was cut back by 7 bases and J by 7 bases. The CDR3 loop spans 15 amino acids. The germline gives CDR1 MNHEY, CDR2 SVGEGT. The CDR3 DNA follows: TGTGCCAGCACTTCCACGACTAGCGGGAGGCGGGAGCAGTACTTC. It yields the protein CASTSTTSGRREQYF.

Comments on this clonotype: Likely a read error: the CDR3 ends without its conserved phenylalanine or tryptophan. The DNA is left out, because the CDR3 cannot be placed on it with certainty; the CDR3 is given as TCRdb lists it. The chain couples TRBV11-3 to TRBJ2-3. Germline V CDR1 and CDR2: SGHNT, YENEEA. The CDR3 adds up to 13 amino acids, both ends counted. Here the CDR3 reads CASSLSRTDTLYS.

This clonotype was found a few times. The chain's CDR3 is CASSKGQGAQDTQYF. The CDR3, as DNA: TGTGCCAGCAGCAAGGGACAGGGGGCTCAGGATACGCAGTATTTT. This chain joins TRBV5-4 and TRBJ2-3, with 12 bases fitting TRBD1. V gave up 4 bases and J gave up 6 bases; unmatched junction bases: 6. The CDR3 is 15 amino acids. The germline gives CDR1 SGHNT, CDR2 YYREEE (reference sequence).

This clonotype was seen more than once but under ten times. The CDR3 DNA reads TGCGCCAGCAGCCCTGGTGCACTTAACTATGGCTACACCTTC. This translates into CASSPGALNYGYTF. This sequence joins TRBV4-1 and TRBJ1-2; no firm D call. Germline V lookup: CDR1 MGHRA, CDR2 YSYEKL. Trimming removed 4 bases from V and 1 base from J, with 10 bases in between. The CDR3 has 14 residues.

Here the CDR3 reads CASSRDRDPLTQYF. The CDR3 DNA is TGTGCCAGCAGCAGGGACCGGGACCCCTTAACCCAGTACTTC. This chain links TRBV7-9 with TRBJ2-5; D possibly matches TRBD1 or TRBD2 (5 bases each). CDR1 SEHNR and CDR2 FQNEAQ come from the germline V gene (reference sequence). Trimming took off 5 bases at V and 8 bases at J, with 18 bases between the two ends. This CDR3 contains 14 residues.

There are a few counts of this clonotype. Given a much more abundant clone one base away, this may be a read error. Given the absence of the conserved phenylalanine or tryptophan at the CDR3 end, a read error is likely. The CDR3: CASSLGRTSSLGTQYL. CDR3 bases: TGTGCCAGCAGCTTAGGAAGGACTAGCAGCCTCGGGACCCAGTACCTC. The gene calls are TRBV11-2 and TRBJ2-5; 8 bases fit TRBD2. The CDR3 runs 16 residues. Trimming took 1 base from V and 7 from J; bases not matched to a gene: 11. Germline V CDR1 and CDR2: SGHAT, FQNNGV.

The chain links TRBV12-3 or TRBV12-4 to TRBJ2-4; 7 nucleotides align to TRBD1. CDR3 length: 17 amino acids. J lost 4 bases, V lost 7 bases, and 16 bases had no gene match. The CDR3 is CASTMRVVTGTKNIQYF. CDR3 in DNA: TGTGCCAGCACCATGAGGGTCGTGACAGGGACGAAAAACATTCAGTACTTC.

The CDR3 protein is CASRIDRVYGYTF. The CDR3 nucleotides read TGTGCCAGCAGAATTGACAGGGTTTATGGCTACACCTTC. The V and J genes are TRBV28 and TRBJ1-2, with 7 nucleotides matching TRBD1. Germline V lookup: CDR1 MDHEN, CDR2 SYDVKM. V trimming: 6 bases; J trimming: 5 bases; junction bases outside the gene matches: 6. The CDR3 has 13 residues.

V gene TRBV4-1 combines with J gene TRBJ2-1; 15 bases line up with TRBD2. The ends lost 4 bases at V and 9 bases at J; junction bases unmatched: 4. The CDR3 has 15 residues. Germline V CDR1 and CDR2: MGHRA, YSYEKL. The CDR3, as DNA: TGCGCCAGCAGCCTAGGACTAGCGGGAGGGTTTGAGCAGTTCTTC. This sequence encodes CASSLGLAGGFEQFF.

Worth noting for this clonotype: One base away lies a much larger clone, so this may be a sequencing read error. The chain employs TRBV6-2 or TRBV6-3 and TRBJ2-2, with 9 nucleotides matching TRBD1. This CDR3 contains 16 residues. V lost 7 bases to trimming and J lost 0 bases; unmatched junction nucleotides: 6. Germline CDR1 is MNHEY and CDR2 is SVGEGT. The CDR3 here is CASITGTGTNTGELFF. CDR3 bases: TGTGCCAGCATTACGGGGACAGGGACGAACACCGGGGAGCTGTTTTTT.

As regards this clonotype: A much larger clone sits a single nucleotide away, making a read error possible. The chain combines TRBV29-1 with TRBJ2-1; D is perhaps TRBD2 (5 bases). This CDR3 contains 15 residues. V was pared by 7 bases and J by 0 bases, with 16 bases between. Germline loops: CDR1 SQVTM, CDR2 ANQGSEA. The CDR3 spells CSAEGQAFSYNEQFF. In DNA form, the CDR3 reads TGCAGCGCTGAGGGCCAGGCCTTCTCCTACAATGAGCAGTTCTTC.

A word on this clonotype: An end of the junction does not agree with germline; a read error may underlie this. The chain combines TRBV6-2 or TRBV6-3 with TRBJ2-2, with 7 bases that match TRBD2. Germline CDR1 is MNHEY and CDR2 is SVGEGT. This CDR3 region has 14 residues. The CDR3 loop is CGSSPRPGLWELFF. For the CDR3, the DNA is TGTGGCAGCAGCCCCCGACCGGGACTATGGGAGCTGTTTTTT.

The chain recombines TRBV5-1 with TRBJ2-7; the D gene is possibly TRBD2 (6 bases). The V gene's germline CDR1 is SGHRS and CDR2 YFSETQ. The ends were cut back, 4 bases at V and 0 bases at J, with 14 bases in the middle. There are 15 residues in the CDR3. This CDR3 is CASSTALGGSYEQYF. The CDR3 DNA follows: TGCGCCAGCAGCACGGCCCTCGGGGGCTCCTACGAGCAGTACTTC.

The chain links TRBV6-5 to TRBJ2-1; D is unclear. V was trimmed by 0 bases and J by 7 bases, leaving 16 bases between them. The germline V gene has CDR1 MNHEY and CDR2 SVGAGI. The CDR3 is made up of 16 amino acids. CDR3 nucleotides: TGTGCCAGCAGTTACTCGATTACTTTCCCCAATAATGAGCAGTTCTTC. It encodes CASSYSITFPNNEQFF.

About this clonotype itself: A much larger clone lies a single base off, so this may be a read error. The rearrangement joins TRBV12-3 or TRBV12-4 to TRBJ1-1; 7 nucleotides match TRBD1. The CDR3 extends over 16 amino acids. Germline trimming cut 5 bases from V and 1 base from J; bases unmatched to any gene: 10. CDR3 protein: CASSPLGTEKNTEAFF. In DNA, the CDR3 is TGTGCCAGCAGTCCTCTTGGGACAGAGAAGAACACTGAAGCTTTCTTT.

There are many counts of this clonotype. This rearrangement joins TRBV12-3 or TRBV12-4 to TRBJ1-5; TRBD1 matches at 9 bases. The CDR3 totals 13 residues. V shed 3 bases, J shed 7 bases, and the junction held 1 base outside the gene matches. The CDR3 coding sequence is TGTGCCAGCAGTTTTACAGGGGGCCAGCCCCAGCATTTT. It codes for CASSFTGGQPQHF.

Concerning this clonotype: This may be a read error, as it is one base from a much larger clone. The J gene is TRBJ1-1, the V gene TRBV6-2 or TRBV6-3; D is ambiguous. From germline, CDR1 is MNHEY and CDR2 SVGEGT. The CDR3 is 11 amino acids. Deletions cut 5 bases from V and 7 bases from J, with 8 bases between. In nucleotides, the CDR3 is TGTGCCAGCAGTAACAGTGGTGAAGCTTTCTTT. Its translation: CASSNSGEAFF.

The chain links TRBV7-9 to TRBJ2-1; D gene uncertain. Germline assignment: CDR1 SEHNR and CDR2 FQNEAQ (reference sequence). Trimming took off 3 bases at V and 10 bases at J, with 13 bases between the two ends. The CDR3 runs 13 residues. The CDR3 DNA follows: TGTGCCAGCAGCTTTGTGAGTGGGCAGGAGCAGTTCTTC. Translated, it gives CASSFVSGQEQFF.

On this clonotype: Possible read error: a much larger clone is one base away. The chain joins TRBV29-1 to TRBJ1-2; the D is unclear. V lost 4 bases and J 8 bases, leaving 14 bases between the germline ends. This CDR3 has 12 residues. In germline, CDR1 is SQVTM, CDR2 ANQGSEA. CDR3 coding DNA: TGCAGCGTTGTCGACGGTTCGGACGGCTACACCTTC. It yields the protein CSVVDGSDGYTF.

For this clonotype: A read error may be the cause here, since a much bigger clone is one base away. V is TRBV4-3 and J is TRBJ2-1; 8 bases map to TRBD2. V lost 4 bases, J lost 7 bases, and 12 bases stayed unmatched. Germline lookup yields CDR1 LGHNA and CDR2 YSLEER. The CDR3 is 16 amino acids. CDR3 amino acids: CASSRTSRRAMNEQFF. DNA of the CDR3: TGCGCCAGCAGCCGGACTAGCAGGAGGGCCATGAATGAGCAGTTCTTC.

The count of this clonotype is one. V is TRBV6-1 and J is TRBJ2-4; 11 bases map to TRBD2. Germline V lookup: CDR1 MNHNS, CDR2 SASEGT. After removal of 6 bases from V and 13 bases from J, the junction contained 14 bases not matched to a gene. This CDR3 has 15 amino acids. The CDR3 loop reads CASRKLAGAYNEQYF. CDR3 coding DNA: TGTGCCAGCAGAAAACTAGCGGGAGCCTACAATGAGCAGTACTTC.

The chain couples TRBV6-5 to TRBJ2-7; D gene unclear. With 5 bases removed from V and 5 bases from J, the gap between germline ends came to 13 bases. This CDR3 contains 13 residues. Per the germline V gene, CDR1 is MNHEY and CDR2 is SVGAGI. This CDR3 is CASSIPGTDEQYF. The CDR3 DNA reads TGTGCCAGCAGTATACCCGGAACAGACGAGCAGTACTTC.

This clonotype was recorded many times. The chain carries TRBV12-3 or TRBV12-4 and TRBJ2-7; TRBD2 matches at 8 bases. This CDR3 is 14 amino acids long. J was trimmed by 3 bases and V by 7 bases; bases with no gene match: 8. CDR3 protein: CASTFTSGFYEQYF. The CDR3 DNA reads TGTGCCAGCACTTTCACTAGCGGTTTCTACGAGCAGTACTTC.

V gene TRBV12-3 or TRBV12-4 combines with J gene TRBJ1-1; tentative D call: TRBD1 (5 bases). The CDR3 length is 14 residues. Trimming took off 8 bases at V and 0 bases at J, with 13 bases between the two ends. This chain's CDR3 is CASSSGLMNTEAFF. The CDR3 DNA reads as TGTGCCAGCTCATCGGGACTGATGAACACTGAAGCTTTCTTT.

This clonotype has more than one count but fewer than ten. A much larger clone lies one base from this, so it may be a read error. The gene calls are TRBV11-1 and TRBJ2-3, with D perhaps matching TRBD2 (6 bases). This CDR3 region has 13 residues. V was trimmed by 5 bases and J by 4 bases, leaving 10 bases between them. Germline V lookup: CDR1 SGHAT, CDR2 FQDESV (reference sequence). CDR3 sequence reads: CASSPDYSDTQYF. CDR3 sequence (DNA): TGTGCCAGCAGCCCGGACTATTCAGATACGCAGTATTTT.

The CDR3 reads CASSFGFGRSEQYF. CDR3 sequence (DNA): TGTGCCAGCAGCTTCGGGTTCGGGCGGTCCGAGCAGTACTTC. This chain joins TRBV11-2 and TRBJ2-7; D call uncertain. The germline V gene has CDR1 SGHAT and CDR2 FQNNGV. This CDR3 comprises 14 residues. V was pared by 3 bases and J by 6 bases, with 15 bases between. Variable domain in full (rest from reference TRBV11-2 and TRBJ2-7): EAGVAQSPRYKIIEKRQSVAFWCNPISGHATLYWYQQILGQGPKLLIQFQNNGVVDDSQLPKDRFSAERLKGVDSTLKIQPAKLEDSAVYLCASSFGFGRSEQYFGPGTRLTVT.

On this clonotype itself: A much larger clone sits a single nucleotide away, making a read error possible. The chain recombines TRBV5-1 with TRBJ2-3, with a possible D match to TRBD1 (6 bases). Germline CDR1 is SGHRS and CDR2 is YFSETQ. The CDR3 is 14 residues long. CDR3 in DNA: TGCGCCAGCAGCTCGGACAGCCTCACAGATATGCAGTATTTT. Translated: CASSSDSLTDMQYF.